This T cell receptor beta chain was documented in a study of shared T cell receptors in the human thymus. The CDR3 loop spans 19 amino acids. J lost 3 bases, V lost 0 bases, and 6 bases had no gene match. Germline lookup yields CDR1 MDHEN and CDR2 SYDVKM. Generated by immunoSEQ multiplex PCR, the TCRdb table keeps only in-frame clones and is missing some. The sample shows some 720,000 clones, approximately 88% of them seen only once. This same sample was also part of a study on human thymus T cells.

The sample taken for sequencing was thymocytes. This clonotype originated in a boy in the first two years of life with a congenital heart defect. The V gene is TRBV28, the J gene TRBJ2-3, with 16 bases lining up with TRBD2. CDR3 sequence (DNA): TGTGCCAGCAGTTTATGGGAGGGACTAGCGGGAGGGCCGACAGATACGCAGTATTTT. As protein: CASSLWEGLAGGPTDTQYF. The full variable domain, in which reference TRBV28 and TRBJ2-3 provide the parts outside the CDR3, is DVKVTQSSRYLVKRTGEKVFLECVQDMDHENMFWYRQDPGLGLRLIYFSYDVKMKEKGDIPEGYSVSREKKERFSLILESASTNQTSMYLCASSLWEGLAGGPTDTQYFGPGTRLTVL.